This T cell receptor beta chain came from a study of blood T cell repertoires in COVID-19. Study context: T cells, B-cell-depleted T cells, or PBMCs provided the cDNA or gDNA that served as material.

Germline-derived CDR1 and CDR2 are SGHKS and YYEKEE (reference sequence). The V and J ends lost 4 bases and 1 base respectively, with 11 bases between them. The length of the CDR3 is 15 residues. A few counts support this clone. Study processing details: Amplification of reference gene primers was used by the study to estimate nucleated cell counts. The repertoire was sequenced with immunoSEQ multiplex PCR; TCRdb's copy has only in-frame clones and lacks some. V, J and clone size are taken as reported in that table, and D and trimming were inferred from the DNA itself. The sample consists of roughly 49,000 clones, 85% to 95% of them appearing once.

The gene calls are TRBV5-5 and TRBJ1-4; the D is unclear. This sequence originates from a woman over 75 with acute or convalescent COVID-19. Input material: peripheral blood. The DNA for the CDR3 is TGTGCCAGCAGCCCTCCCCAGGAAACTAATGAAAAACTGTTTTTT. Amino acids: CASSPPQETNEKLFF.